This T cell receptor beta chain was captured by sequencing in a study of OX40 agonist ivuxolimab in advanced cancers. Study background: Patients in dose escalation had liver, melanoma, kidney or head and neck cancers.

Baseline was the first blood sampling point, followed by cycle 4 day 1 and cycle 7 day 1. Overall study results and limits: Dose levels from 0.1 to 3.0 mg/kg saw CD4+ and CD8+ blood T cells expand clonally by week 6.

Concerning this clone itself: Its cognate antigen is unknown.

V lost 5 bases and J lost 0; bases outside the gene matches: 9. The CDR3 is 16 amino acids. Germline lookup yields CDR1 SGHDT and CDR2 YYEEEE. The data were produced by immunoSEQ multiplex PCR, yet TCRdb's version contains in-frame clones alone and is incomplete. The sample lists 60,000 to 85,000 clones; roughly 90% were seen once. Source: CD4+ or CD8+ T cells sorted from blood, taken in a trial of the OX40 agonist ivuxolimab. This receptor was taken from an adult with an advanced solid tumor such as melanoma, head and neck, liver or kidney cancer. This chain uses TRBV5-6 with TRBJ2-5; 8 bases are a match to TRBD1. As DNA, the CDR3 is TGTGCCAGCAGACCTTCGCCGGGACAGGACCAAGAGACCCAGTACTTC. Its protein product is CASRPSPGQDQETQYF.